Below are 12 T cell receptor beta chains sequenced from a single sample in a study of blood T cell repertoires in COVID-19. Produced via immunoSEQ multiplex PCR; TCRdb's table is partial and in-frame only. Of approximately 260,000 clones listed, 75% to 85% were seen once; the top ten hold 9.5% to 15%. Sequencing input: peripheral blood. Receptors originate from a woman aged 60-75 years with active or convalescent COVID-19.

This chain links TRBV3-1 (or the pseudogene TRBV3-2) with TRBJ1-6; tentative D call: TRBD1 (5 bases). V was clipped by 3 bases and J by 8 bases, with 17 bases between them. The CDR3 length is 16 residues. Looked up from germline, CDR1 is LGHDT and CDR2 is YNNKEL (reference sequence). The CDR3 bases are TGTGCCAGCAGCCAGGCGGTTGGGGGGAGGGATTCACCCCTCCACTTT. Translation gives CASSQAVGGRDSPLHF.

The J gene is TRBJ2-1, the V gene TRBV11-2; 11 bases are a match to TRBD1. V was clipped by 2 bases and J by 12 bases; unmatched bases: 6. This CDR3 is built from 14 residues. CDR1 and CDR2 from the germline V gene are SGHAT and FQNNGV. The DNA for the CDR3 is TGTGCCAGCAGCTTAATCGGACAGGGGGCCGGGCAGTTCTTC. Its protein product is CASSLIGQGAGQFF.

The chain employs TRBV5-4 and TRBJ1-1; no firm D call. CDR1 and CDR2 (germline): SGHNT, YYREEE (reference sequence). The CDR3 length is 12 residues. The V end was cut by 1 base, the J end by 8 bases, with 9 bases between. The CDR3 DNA follows: TGTGCCAGCAGCTTGCCGAAAAGCGAAGCTTTCTTT. Encoded protein: CASSLPKSEAFF.

J is TRBJ1-5 and V is TRBV5-1, with D unresolved. The germline V gene encodes CDR1 SGHRS and CDR2 YFSETQ. The CDR3 has 15 residues. V lost 4 bases and J 7 bases, leaving 18 bases between the germline ends. The CDR3 DNA reads TGCGCCAGCAGCGAAGGGCCTGCGGGGTGGCAGCCCCAGCATTTT. Translated, it gives CASSEGPAGWQPQHF.

This clone occurred a few times. V and J are TRBV19 and TRBJ2-5; perhaps TRBD1 as D (5 bases). The length of the CDR3 is 13 residues. Deletions cut 6 bases from V and 1 base from J, with 9 bases between. CDR1 and CDR2 (germline): LNHDA, SQIVND (reference sequence). CDR3 bases: TGTGCCAGTAGGAGACAGCCCCAAGAGACCCAGTACTTC. Translating gives CASRRQPQETQYF.

The chain employs TRBV3-1 (or the pseudogene TRBV3-2) and TRBJ1-6; tentative D call: TRBD1 (5 bases). CDR1 is LGHDT and CDR2 is YNNKEL in the germline V gene (reference sequence). The CDR3 covers 15 residues. The ends were cut back, 1 base at V and 10 bases at J, with 14 bases in the middle. CDR3 sequence (DNA): TGTGCCAGCAGCCAAGGTGTCAGGGTAGGGTCACCCCTCCACTTT. Protein product: CASSQGVRVGSPLHF.

The rearrangement uses TRBV7-9 and TRBJ1-4; TRBD1 matches 7 bases. The CDR3 contains 15 residues. Germline V CDR1 and CDR2: SEHNR, FQNEAQ (reference sequence). The ends lost 2 bases at V and 6 bases at J; junction bases unmatched: 6. As DNA, the CDR3 is TGTGCCAGCAGCTTACGACAGGGCGGCCATGAAAAACTGTTTTTT. Protein: CASSLRQGGHEKLFF.

The V gene is TRBV13, the J gene TRBJ2-7; 10 bases agree with TRBD2. The CDR3 length is 13 residues. Unmatched junction bases numbered 3, after V lost 8 bases and J lost 2 bases. The germline CDR1 and CDR2 sequences are PRHDT and FYEKMQ (reference sequence). The CDR3 loop is CASRLAGTYEQYF. The CDR3 DNA follows: TGTGCCAGCCGACTAGCGGGCACCTACGAGCAGTACTTC.

This chain links TRBV28 with TRBJ1-5, with D possibly TRBD1 on 5 matching bases. V lost 3 bases, J lost 5 bases, and 11 bases lay in between. Germline V gene sequence: CDR1 MDHEN, CDR2 SYDVKM. The CDR3 totals 14 residues. The CDR3 protein is CASSFGGGYQPQHF. CDR3 sequence (DNA): TGTGCCAGCAGTTTCGGGGGGGGTTATCAGCCCCAGCATTTT.

The J gene is TRBJ2-2, the V gene TRBV11-2; 10 bases line up with TRBD2. CDR1 is SGHAT, CDR2 FQNNGV, per germline. CDR3 length: 17 residues. V was clipped by 1 base and J by 7 bases; unmatched bases: 9. Here the CDR3 reads CASSLVAGGPNGGELFF. CDR3 DNA: TGTGCCAGCAGCTTAGTAGCGGGGGGCCCTAACGGCGGGGAGCTGTTTTTT.

V is TRBV18 and J is TRBJ1-1, with TRBD1 matching over 7 bases. J lost 0 bases, V lost 10 bases, and 11 bases had no gene match. This CDR3 spans 15 amino acids. Germline values: CDR1 KGHSH, CDR2 LQKENI. CDR3 DNA: TGTGCCACCCGAGGGGACAGACTTTTGAACACTGAAGCTTTCTTT. This translates into CATRGDRLLNTEAFF. Drawing the rest from reference TRBV18 and TRBJ1-1, the complete variable domain is NAGVMQNPRHLVRRRGQEARLRCSPMKGHSHVYWYRQLPEEGLKFMVYLQKENIIDESGMPKERFSAEFPKEGPSILRIQQVVRGDSAAYFCATRGDRLLNTEAFFGQGTRLTVV.

J is TRBJ1-2 and V is TRBV10-2, with a weak D call TRBD1 (6 bases). The length of the CDR3 is 12 residues. Trimming removed 6 bases from V and 5 bases from J, with 10 bases in between. Germline loops: CDR1 WSHSY, CDR2 SAAADI. This chain's CDR3 is CASSRQAYGYTF. For the CDR3, the DNA is TGCGCCAGCAGCCGACAGGCGTATGGCTACACCTTC.